A single T cell receptor beta chain is shown here with its context. The antigen is not known. V shed 0 bases and J shed 6 bases, with 10 bases lying between them. There are 13 residues in the CDR3. From germline, CDR1 is SGHDT and CDR2 YYEEEE. These data are taken from a study of OX40 agonist ivuxolimab in advanced cancers. Study at large: Among those enrolled, mean age was about 63 years (range roughly 20 to 85) and about 79% were male. The study reported partial responses in three patients: one hepatocellular carcinoma, two cutaneous melanoma. General study findings and limits: Among the least clonally expanded were partial responders at 0.1-3.0 mg/kg.

The protocol was immunoSEQ multiplex PCR, while the TCRdb copy is restricted to in-frame clones and leaves out a portion. The top ten hold 3% to 4.5% of the sample, which has about 79,000 clones, approximately 85% seen once. The clonotype was recovered from an adult with an advanced solid tumor such as melanoma, head and neck, liver or kidney cancer. The V and J genes are TRBV5-6 and TRBJ2-7; D tentatively reads TRBD1 or TRBD2 (6 bases each). Sequenced material: CD4+ or CD8+ T cells sorted from blood, taken in a trial of the OX40 agonist ivuxolimab. CDR3 region: CASSLVGGFEQYF. The CDR3 nucleotides read TGTGCCAGCAGCTTGGTAGGGGGGTTCGAGCAGTACTTC.